This T cell receptor (beta chain) was recovered during a study of early T cells in non-severe SARS-CoV-2 infection. Study in general: Sequenced bulk RNA came from whole blood that was unsorted, and chains were unpaired. General observations from the study: Anti-spike CD8 specificities were favored by VDJdb matching, whose results missed private and CD4 specificities.

Unique molecular identifiers (one per individual cDNA molecule) were attached. One entry per CDR3 protein, called by TCRdb with MiXCR from the 5' RACE reads. Of 35,000 to 45,000 distinct CDR3 sequences in the sample, 5.8% were seen once. This clonotype was seen at least ten times. Its antigen is not known. Looked up from germline, CDR1 is MNHEY and CDR2 is SVGEGT. The V segment lost 0 bases and the J segment 2 bases; nucleotides outside the gene matches: 7. The CDR3 length is 16 residues. Specimen: whole blood. The genes are TRBV6-2 or TRBV6-3 and TRBJ2-7; 7 bases are shared with TRBD2. The origin of this receptor is an adult who was a healthcare worker with PCR-confirmed SARS-CoV-2 infection or an uninfected control (not recorded which). The CDR3 DNA reads TGTGCCAGCAGTTACTCGGTGCCTAGCGGAGCCTACGAGCAGTACTTC. This codes for CASSYSVPSGAYEQYF.